The present entry profiles one T cell receptor beta chain with its context. Its antigen is not identified. The entry originates in a study of shared clonotypes between healthy human individuals. Whole-study context: The cohort had a couple of women and a few men, ages 18 to 49.

Study results and caveats: Read depth was anticipated to influence clonotype sharing among donors. The four-donor shared clonotypes exceeded non-shared clonotypes in generation probability, with non-shared ones scoring lower.

Per germline, CDR1 GTSNPN and CDR2 SVGIG (reference sequence). This CDR3 is built from 12 residues. Trimming took 0 bases from V and 7 from J, leaving 9 bases between them. Profiling relied on immunoSEQ multiplex PCR, and the TCRdb table lists in-frame clones only, not all of them. The repertoire holds about 2.3 million clones, with under 95% as singletons. Sequenced material: naive CD4+ T cells from PBMCs. Subset defined: CD45RA+ positively selected. The receptor's source is a man aged 18 to 35 in good health. Some clones in this sample may be carry-over from other donors' samples. The chain links TRBV30 to TRBJ1-2; no clear D. The CDR3 sequence: CAWSVRRGGYTF. Here the CDR3 DNA reads TGTGCCTGGAGTGTACGGCGTGGTGGCTACACCTTC.